Sequencing of this T cell receptor beta chain was carried out in a study of T cells in Graves' hyperthyroidism and ophthalmopathy. This CDR3 contains 14 residues. CDR1 and CDR2 from the germline V gene are DFQATT and SNEGSKA (reference sequence). The table lists this clonotype with a few counts. The junction and the germline gene differ at one end; a read error may be behind it. A Clinical Activity Score of at least 3, a NOSPECS grade of at least 4 and a duration under 3 months were recorded in the ophthalmopathy patients. Uncontrolled infection, other autoimmune disease, pregnancy or lactation barred patients from enrollment. Based on clinical symptoms, serum thyroxine and TRAb, thyroid ultrasound and orbital computed tomography, diagnoses were reached. TCR beta CDR3 regions were amplified from RNA. First-round RT-PCR targeting the TCR CDR3 was performed with the HTBI primer set. Using its own MiXCR run on the multiplex PCR reads, TCRdb lists one record per CDR3 protein. The data hold around 490,000 distinct CDR3 sequences, with 20% observed a single time.

This TCR derives from a man between 35 and 55 years old with Graves' ophthalmopathy. The gene calls are TRBV20-1 and TRBJ2-1; TRBD2 is a possible D gene (6 bases). The sequenced sample was blood. This CDR3 is CSARGRDLYNEQLF. The CDR3 DNA reads TGCAGTGCTAGAGGGCGGGATCTCTACAATGAGCAGCTCTTC.